The rows below give T cell receptor beta chains drawn from one sample of a study of blood T cell repertoires in COVID-19. Here immunoSEQ multiplex PCR was the method, and the copy in TCRdb shows in-frame clones only, minus some. The sample yields 400,000 or so clones, around nine tenths seen once. Sequenced input: peripheral blood. These receptors all stem from a woman aged 35 to 49 with COVID-19, enrolled during active disease. Both conserved end residues are part of each CDR3.

j_call | v_call | cdr3_aa
TRBJ2-7 | TRBV28 | CASPPSRGPYEQYF
TRBJ1-1 | TRBV18 | CASSPKQGAITEAFF
TRBJ2-4 | TRBV6-2/TRBV6-3 | CASSSDDRAKNIQYF
TRBJ1-5 | TRBV6-5 | CASRRTGGNQPQHF
TRBJ1-2 | TRBV5-4 | CASSTDRAGGYYGYTF
TRBJ2-5 | TRBV9 | CASSLDQGAKETQYF
TRBJ1-5 | TRBV7-2 | CASSRDSSNQPQHF
TRBJ2-6 | TRBV4-1 | CASSQDYAGTGANVLTF
TRBJ2-7 | TRBV18 | CASSPRGQTYEQYF
TRBJ2-7 | TRBV9 | CASSVAAGAFADEQYF
TRBJ2-3 | TRBV3-1/TRBV3-2 | CASSQRGSFSTDTQYF
TRBJ1-2 | TRBV27 | CASREIDRAYGYTF
TRBJ2-2 | TRBV5-1 | CASSFTGLATNTGELFF
TRBJ1-5 | TRBV10-3 | CAISVDRVSNQPQHF
TRBJ2-4 | TRBV7-2 | CASSPSTVLAKNIQYF
TRBJ2-5 | TRBV5-1 | CASSLALAGGLQETQYF
TRBJ2-5 | TRBV2 | CASSEIRGGETQYF
TRBJ2-1 | TRBV6-2/TRBV6-3 | CASRYRGRGSYNEQFF
TRBJ2-7 | TRBV7-2 | CASSRARGLAGGEQYF
TRBJ1-6 | TRBV18 | CASSPGQGYNSPLHF
TRBJ2-3 | TRBV2 | CASSEWTGGPISVTQYF
TRBJ1-3 | TRBV6-7 | CASSYSVGQKIGNTIYF
TRBJ1-1 | TRBV29-1 | CSVGDRGRGRNTEAFF
TRBJ2-7 | TRBV29-1 | CSPPRPTYEQYF
TRBJ2-3 | TRBV27 | CASSLAGTSTDTQYF
TRBJ2-2 | TRBV15 | CATSGRQGPGELFF
TRBJ2-7 | TRBV25-1 | CASSEQLSSYEQYF
TRBJ1-6 | TRBV7-8 | CASSPPGGGNSPLHF
TRBJ1-1 | TRBV6-5 | CASSYTRLTNTEAFF
TRBJ1-4 | TRBV5-6 | CASSPGGASMTKLFF
TRBJ2-1 | TRBV24-1 | CATADEKRGRNNEQFF
TRBJ2-2 | TRBV27 | CASSLSEGRNGELFF
TRBJ2-3 | TRBV18 | CASSLQGARTDTQYF
TRBJ2-3 | TRBV29-1 | CSVEDRMREREGIDTQYF
TRBJ2-7 | TRBV9 | CASSVAGAGGPYEQYF
TRBJ2-5 | TRBV7-9 | CASSWPDRGRETQYF
TRBJ1-2 | TRBV28 | CASRLPGGNYGYTF
TRBJ1-4 | TRBV5-4 | CASSPGTSEKLFF
TRBJ1-2 | TRBV19 | CASSPTLGVYGYTF
TRBJ2-2 | TRBV30 | CAWSVSRYTGELFF
TRBJ1-3 | TRBV6-5 | CASSRDSRSGNTIYF
TRBJ2-5 | TRBV14 | CASSQDHGPPMYF
TRBJ2-1 | TRBV7-3 | CASSLPIFSGRINEQFF
TRBJ1-6 | TRBV19 | CASSIGTVYNSPLHF
TRBJ1-6 | TRBV9 | CASSVQGSNNSPLHF
TRBJ2-7 | TRBV7-3 | CASSPLTGGNEQYF
TRBJ1-1 | TRBV7-9 | CASSLGAGGREAFF
TRBJ2-2 | TRBV19 | CASAKLETGILAGELFF
TRBJ1-2 | TRBV13 | CASSSRQAYHGYTF
TRBJ1-2 | TRBV12-3/TRBV12-4 | CASSFKGPYGYTF